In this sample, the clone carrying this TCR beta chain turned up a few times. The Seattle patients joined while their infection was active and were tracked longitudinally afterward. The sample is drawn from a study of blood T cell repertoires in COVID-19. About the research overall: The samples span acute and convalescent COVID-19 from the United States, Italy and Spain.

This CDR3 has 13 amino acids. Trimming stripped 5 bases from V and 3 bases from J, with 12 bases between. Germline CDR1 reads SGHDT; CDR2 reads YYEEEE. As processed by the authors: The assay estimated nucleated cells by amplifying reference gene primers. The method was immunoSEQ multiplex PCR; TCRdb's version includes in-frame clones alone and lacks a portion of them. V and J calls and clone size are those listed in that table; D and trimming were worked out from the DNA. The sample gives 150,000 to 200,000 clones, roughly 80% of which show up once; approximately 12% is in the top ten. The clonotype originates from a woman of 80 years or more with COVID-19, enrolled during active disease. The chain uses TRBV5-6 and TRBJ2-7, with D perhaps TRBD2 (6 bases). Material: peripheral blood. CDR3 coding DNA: TGTGCCAGCAGGGGGAGGATGATCTACGAGCAGTACTTC. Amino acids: CASRGRMIYEQYF.